A single sample gave rise to the 25 T cell receptor beta chains below, sequenced in a study of blood T cell repertoires in COVID-19. Clones were sequenced by immunoSEQ multiplex PCR, and TCRdb holds only the in-frame ones, with some missing. The data hold roughly 190,000 clones, with roughly nine tenths observed a single time. The sequencing sample was made of peripheral blood. The source of these receptors is an older woman with COVID-19, enrolled during active disease.

This chain uses TRBV27 with TRBJ2-3; 7 bases are a match to TRBD1. Germline assignment: CDR1 MNHEY and CDR2 SMNVEV (reference sequence). The ends lost 6 bases at V and 0 bases at J; junction bases unmatched: 3. This CDR3 is 14 amino acids long. Here the CDR3 DNA reads TGTGCCAGCAGCCGGACAGGCAGCACAGATACGCAGTATTTT. Amino acids: CASSRTGSTDTQYF.

The chain uses TRBV6-1 and TRBJ2-4; 9 bases are shared with TRBD1. This CDR3 is built from 16 residues. The germline CDR1 and CDR2 sequences are MNHNS and SASEGT. V lost 3 bases to trimming and J lost 8 bases; unmatched junction nucleotides: 11. CDR3 amino acids: CASSDLDRGLKHIQYF. CDR3 nucleotide sequence: TGTGCCAGCAGTGATCTGGACAGGGGATTGAAGCACATTCAGTACTTC.

The CDR3 loop is CASSQGDSTDTQYF. CDR3 coding DNA: TGCGCCAGCAGCCAAGGGGACAGTACAGATACGCAGTATTTT. The chain recombines TRBV4-1 with TRBJ2-3, with 7 bases identical to TRBD1. CDR1 is MGHRA, CDR2 YSYEKL, per germline. This CDR3 comprises 14 residues. V gave up 1 base and J gave up 3 bases; unmatched junction bases: 1.

The CDR3 here is CSASNPRQGMNTEAFF. For the CDR3, the DNA is TGCAGTGCTAGTAACCCTCGACAGGGAATGAACACTGAAGCTTTCTTT. The gene calls are TRBV20-1 and TRBJ1-1, with 7 bases that match TRBD1. CDR1 and CDR2 (germline): DFQATT, SNEGSKA (reference sequence). This CDR3 region has 16 residues. Trimming cost V 3 bases and J 0 bases; bases outside gene matches: 10.

This sequence joins TRBV28 and TRBJ1-2, with D perhaps TRBD1 (5 bases). Germline V gene data show CDR1 as MDHEN and CDR2 as SYDVKM. The V end was cut by 6 bases, the J end by 0 bases, with 8 bases between. This CDR3 comprises 13 residues. CDR3 DNA sequence: TGTGCCAGCAGAGACAGTTCTAACTATGGCTACACCTTC. Translating it yields CASRDSSNYGYTF.

The V and J genes are TRBV7-2 and TRBJ1-2; D is ambiguous. V gave up 1 base and J gave up 2 bases, with 8 bases separating them. The CDR3 is made up of 14 amino acids. Germline loops: CDR1 SGHTA, CDR2 FQGNSA. CDR3: CASSLGAVNYGYTF. The CDR3 nucleotides read TGTGCCAGCAGCTTAGGAGCCGTCAACTATGGCTACACCTTC.

The V and J genes are TRBV6-5 and TRBJ2-1; 10 positions match TRBD2. The CDR3 sequence is 14 residues long. Germline V gene data show CDR1 as MNHEY and CDR2 as SVGAGI. After removal of 6 bases from V and 8 bases from J, the junction contained 7 bases not matched to a gene. CDR3 DNA sequence: TGTGCCAGCAGGCAAGCGGGAGGGCGAGATGAGCAGTTCTTC. The encoded protein is CASRQAGGRDEQFF.

J is TRBJ2-1 and V is TRBV11-3, with TRBD1 matching 7 bases. Germline CDR1 is SGHNT and CDR2 is YENEEA. The CDR3 length is 14 residues. The V and J ends lost 6 bases and 1 base, in that order; junction bases with no gene match: 3. The CDR3 DNA reads TGTGCCAGCAGAGGGACAGCTTCCTACAATGAGCAGTTCTTC. Residues: CASRGTASYNEQFF.

This rearrangement joins TRBV28 to TRBJ1-5; perhaps TRBD1 as D (6 bases). Trimming took off 6 bases at V and 2 bases at J, with 11 bases between the two ends. The CDR3 is 14 amino acids. Germline-derived CDR1 and CDR2 are MDHEN and SYDVKM. CDR3: CASRQGWGNQPQHF. In nucleotides, the CDR3 is TGTGCCAGCAGACAGGGCTGGGGCAATCAGCCCCAGCATTTT.

This clone has just one count. The V and J genes are TRBV9 and TRBJ2-5, with 7 bases aligning to TRBD2. The germline V gene encodes CDR1 SGDLS and CDR2 YYNGEE. J was trimmed by 7 bases and V by 4 bases; bases with no gene match: 13. The CDR3 extends over 15 amino acids. CDR3: CASSPSVGPGGTQYF. The CDR3 DNA reads TGTGCCAGCAGCCCCTCCGTGGGACCGGGAGGGACCCAGTACTTC.

The chain has TRBV9 and TRBJ2-1, with D tentatively TRBD2 (6 bases). CDR1 and CDR2 (germline): SGDLS, YYNGEE. Trimming took 0 bases from V and 4 from J, leaving 11 bases between them. The CDR3 has 15 amino acids. CDR3 protein: CASSVAAGTYNEQFF. CDR3 bases: TGTGCCAGCAGCGTAGCAGCGGGTACTTACAATGAGCAGTTCTTC.

The chain uses TRBV6-2 or TRBV6-3 and TRBJ2-7, with a weak D call TRBD2 (6 bases). The V and J ends lost 0 bases and 6 bases respectively, with 15 bases between them. CDR1 and CDR2 from the germline V gene are MNHEY and SVGEGT. This CDR3 has 15 residues. The CDR3 region is CASSYSRLEIPEQYF. The CDR3 DNA is TGTGCCAGCAGTTACTCGAGACTAGAGATCCCCGAGCAGTACTTC.

The chain carries TRBV21-1 and TRBJ2-3; the tabulated D call, TRBD2, remains unverified against the DNA. TRBV21-1 constitutes a pseudogene. This CDR3 has 15 amino acids. CDR3 protein: CASSKGENATDTQYF. The CDR3 nucleotides are TGTGCCAGCAGCAAAGGGGAGAACGCCACAGATACGCAGTATTTT.

The chain employs TRBV11-3 and TRBJ2-5; D possibly corresponds to TRBD1 (6 bases). Germline loops: CDR1 SGHNT, CDR2 YENEEA. Trimming stripped 5 bases from V and 2 bases from J, with 15 bases between. The length of the CDR3 is 15 residues. The CDR3 sequence: CASSPRTALQETQYF. Written as DNA, the CDR3 is TGTGCCAGCAGCCCGCGGACAGCGCTTCAAGAGACCCAGTACTTC.

The chain couples TRBV6-5 to TRBJ1-2, with D perhaps matching TRBD1 (5 bases). Germline V gives CDR1 MNHEY, CDR2 SVGAGI. This CDR3 comprises 13 residues. The V end was cut by 6 bases, the J end by 6 bases, with 14 bases between. The CDR3 here is CASRPSRGNGYTF. The CDR3, as DNA: TGTGCCAGCAGGCCATCAAGGGGAAATGGCTACACCTTC.

This chain uses TRBV7-2 with TRBJ2-7; 9 nucleotides line up with TRBD1. V lost 6 bases and J lost 0; bases outside the gene matches: 6. The CDR3 is 15 amino acids. Germline CDR1 SGHTA, CDR2 FQGNSA. CDR3 protein: CASRYTGGSSYEQYF. DNA for the CDR3: TGTGCCAGCAGGTATACAGGGGGCTCCTCCTACGAGCAGTACTTC.

This clone was detected only once. This chain connects TRBV28 to TRBJ2-7; TRBD1 might be the D (6 bases). The CDR3 loop spans 17 amino acids. The germline V gene has CDR1 MDHEN and CDR2 SYDVKM. V lost 2 bases to trimming and J lost 2 bases, with 19 bases between them. The CDR3 here is CASSLTQGITLPYEQYF. Here the CDR3 DNA reads TGTGCCAGCAGTTTAACACAGGGAATTACTCTCCCCTACGAGCAGTACTTC. Together with reference TRBV28 and TRBJ2-7, the CDR3 gives the full variable domain: DVKVTQSSRYLVKRTGEKVFLECVQDMDHENMFWYRQDPGLGLRLIYFSYDVKMKEKGDIPEGYSVSREKKERFSLILESASTNQTSMYLCASSLTQGITLPYEQYFGPGTRLTVT.

V gene TRBV9 combines with J gene TRBJ2-7, with D perhaps matching TRBD2 (6 bases). Deletions cut 0 bases from V and 2 bases from J, with 9 bases between. Germline-derived CDR1 and CDR2 are SGDLS and YYNGEE. The CDR3 runs 14 residues. As DNA, the CDR3 is TGTGCCAGCAGCGTAGGTGGGGGGACCTACGAGCAGTACTTC. Protein sequence: CASSVGGGTYEQYF.

The V gene is TRBV6-6, the J gene TRBJ1-1; D unresolved. The germline V gene encodes CDR1 MNHNY and CDR2 SVGAGI (reference sequence). V gave up 0 bases and J gave up 1 base, with 6 bases separating them. CDR3 length equals 14 residues. The CDR3 region is CASSYSPQNTEAFF. The CDR3 bases are TGTGCCAGCAGTTACTCGCCACAGAACACTGAAGCTTTCTTT.

The genes are TRBV7-9 and TRBJ2-3; 12 bases agree with TRBD2. The ends lost 5 bases at V and 7 bases at J; junction bases unmatched: 7. The CDR3 is 15 amino acids. Germline V CDR1 and CDR2: SEHNR, FQNEAQ (reference sequence). This chain's CDR3 is CASSARTSGVYTQYF. CDR3 coding DNA: TGTGCCAGCAGCGCTAGGACTAGCGGGGTTTATACGCAGTATTTT.

The gene calls are TRBV27 and TRBJ2-7, with 9 bases fitting TRBD1. This CDR3 region has 16 residues. The V gene end was trimmed by 5 bases and the J gene end by 3 bases; junction bases not matched to a gene: 11. The germline V gene has CDR1 MNHEY and CDR2 SMNVEV (reference sequence). The CDR3 bases are TGTGCCAGCAGTACTCTAGGGACAGGGATGCACTACGAGCAGTACTTC. Translated, it gives CASSTLGTGMHYEQYF.

The chain uses TRBV4-3 and TRBJ2-1; 8 nucleotides agree with TRBD1. CDR1 and CDR2 (germline): LGHNA, YSLEER. The CDR3 is made up of 17 amino acids. J was trimmed by 3 bases and V by 4 bases; bases with no gene match: 11. Written as DNA, the CDR3 is TGCGCCAGCAGCCGACGAACCGGGACAGGACACTACAATGAGCAGTTCTTC. Translation: CASSRRTGTGHYNEQFF.

This chain connects TRBV27 to TRBJ2-2, with D possibly TRBD1 on 7 matching bases. Germline CDR1 and CDR2: MNHEY and SMNVEV (reference sequence). The V end was cut by 8 bases, the J end by 4 bases, with 17 bases between. The CDR3 runs 15 residues. CDR3 bases: TGTGCCAGCCGGAGGGGGGACAGCTTCACCGGGGAGCTGTTTTTT. Amino acid sequence: CASRRGDSFTGELFF.

The count of this clone is one. V gene TRBV18 combines with J gene TRBJ2-1; TRBD1 aligns across 8 bases. From germline, CDR1 is KGHSH and CDR2 LQKENI. This CDR3 is built from 19 residues. Trimming took 3 bases from V and 1 from J; bases not matched to a gene: 14. The CDR3 DNA reads TGTGCCAGCTCACCCCGTGGACAGGGAATCTTAGGTTCCTACAATGAGCAGTTCTTC. It specifies CASSPRGQGILGSYNEQFF.

The chain employs TRBV10-3 and TRBJ2-3, with TRBD2 identical over 11 bases. From germline, CDR1 is ENHRY and CDR2 SYGVKD. Germline trimming cut 4 bases from V and 1 base from J; bases unmatched to any gene: 4. This CDR3 spans 16 amino acids. The CDR3 sequence is CAISVGTSGRTDTQYF. The DNA of the CDR3 is TGTGCCATCAGTGTTGGGACTAGCGGTCGCACAGATACGCAGTATTTT.